This entry is about one T cell receptor (beta chain). Its specificity is unknown. The record originates from a study of shared clonotypes between healthy human individuals. Study results and limitations: Represented diversity (both genetic and exposure-history) was limited by the small number of donors. The rarefaction results pointed to incomplete sorted-subset sequencing despite large depth. In contrast to clonotypes shared by all four donors, non-shared clonotypes had lower generation probabilities.

The protocol was immunoSEQ multiplex PCR, while the TCRdb copy is restricted to in-frame clones and leaves out a portion. The sample lists 2 million to 2.5 million clones, approximately 95% occurring once. Trimming took off 1 base at V and 6 bases at J, with 13 bases between the two ends. The CDR3 sequence is 14 residues long. CDR1 SGHTA and CDR2 FQGNSA come from the germline V gene. Sequencing input: naive CD4+ T cells sorted from blood. Noted subset: CD45RA+ positively selected. The rearrangement uses TRBV7-2 and TRBJ2-7; either TRBD1 or TRBD2 may supply D (6 bases each). The origin of this receptor is a man aged 18 to 30 in good health. The CDR3 spells CASSLDGGQIEQYF. For the CDR3, the DNA is TGTGCCAGCAGCTTAGATGGGGGGCAGATCGAGCAGTACTTC.